This T cell receptor (beta chain) was recovered during a study of blood T cell repertoires in COVID-19. In the study's own analysis: Amplification from reference gene primers served as the basis for estimated nucleated cell counts. Sequencing was performed with immunoSEQ multiplex PCR; in TCRdb, only in-frame clones are kept and a portion is missing. That table furnishes V, J and clone size, whereas the DNA furnished D and trimming. Among some 530,000 clones listed, around nine tenths were seen once. Trimming shortened V by 6 bases and J by 0 bases, and 15 bases separated the two germline ends. The CDR3 loop spans 16 amino acids. Germline-derived CDR1 and CDR2 are MGHDK and SYGVNS.

This sequence was found in a woman aged 55 to 70 who had recovered from COVID-19. Specimen: PBMCs or T cells enriched from blood (not recorded which). The chain recombines TRBV25-1 with TRBJ1-3; TRBD1 might be the D (5 bases). CDR3 sequence (DNA): TGTGCCAGCAGCCCGGGGACTGGACGCTCTGGAAACACCATATATTTT. Its protein is CASSPGTGRSGNTIYF.